A single TCR beta chain is shown here with its context. The record originates from a study of blood T cells in healthy people across ages. Using a J-beta primer mix together with a sample-barcoded 5' primer, a second PCR was run for about 6 to 11 cycles. Using its own MiXCR run on the 5' RACE reads, TCRdb lists one record per CDR3 protein. This table holds around 1.1 million distinct CDR3 sequences, roughly two fifths found once. CDR1 is MGHDK and CDR2 is SYGVNS in the germline V gene. V shed 3 bases and J shed 0 bases, with 9 bases lying between them. This CDR3 is built from 14 residues. The V and J genes are TRBV25-1 and TRBJ2-7; D is undetermined. The sequence derives from a man in his late teens or twenties in good health. Sequencing was performed on blood. CDR3 residues: CASSDTSNSYEQYF. The CDR3 DNA is TGTGCCAGCAGTGACACGAGCAACTCCTACGAGCAGTACTTC.